This T cell receptor (beta chain) was sequenced in a study of regulatory T cells (dated by TCRdb to the late 2010s). Background for the entire study: T-cell receptor beta repertoires of sorted regulatory, conventional CD4+ and CD8+ T cells were compared between CD3G-deficient patients and healthy controls.

A word on this clone: Its specific antigen is unknown. The input lacks base qualities; no much larger clone sits a single base away.

The multiplex PCR used 52 forward TRBV primers and 13 reverse TRBJ primers, with assay-based and computational corrections for amplification bias. Rearranged TRB loci were amplified from genomic DNA by multiplex PCR within the immunoSEQ assay. Sequencing of the TRB amplicons was done on an Illumina HiSeq platform. Under the source paper's analysis protocol: Custom algorithms error-filtered the raw sequences and aligned them to reference gene sequences, after which the immunoSEQ online tools were used for analysis. Productive and nonproductive TRB rearrangement frequencies were evaluated among both unique and total sequences. Hydrophobicity and amino acid composition of residues 6 and 7 within the TRB CDR3 were used to estimate the potential for self-reactivity. Group comparisons used t tests, Mann-Whitney tests or two-way ANOVA run in Prism software. As stored in TCRdb, this immuneACCESS dataset retains in-frame rearrangements with V and J assigned. A fraction of the clones does not appear; measured against another copy, unresolved V genes explain less than half of the discrepancy, and the remainder lacks a known reason. V and J calls and clone size are copied from that table; D and trimming were computed from the DNA. The sample contains some 29,000 clones, approximately 90% of them found a single time. The biggest ten clones account for roughly 1.5% of the sample.

Paper-wide results and their limitations: Enrichment for hydrophobic residues at CDR3 positions 6 and 7 was found in conventional CD4+ T cells from CD3G-deficient patients, suggesting more self-reactive specificities. Patient repertoires showed restricted unique TRB V-J pairs and skewed V and J gene usage, most marked in regulatory T cells.

Trimming leaves V shorter by 6 bases and J shorter by 2 bases, with the junction holding 5 bases beyond the gene matches. The CDR3 covers 16 residues, taking in both the cysteine and the phenylalanine. The entry retains the CDR3 DNA only, 48 bases that are in frame from base 1. The germline V gene (reference sequence) specifies SEHNR as CDR1 and FQNEAQ as CDR2. Evidence of autoimmunity was present in all CD3G-deficient patients, and the autoimmunity was more severe in two of the patients. At testing, patients were between 2 and 39 years old and showed lower naive and higher memory CD4+ and CD8+ T-cell proportions. CD4+ cells were FACS-sorted into CD25-high CD127-low regulatory T cells and CD25-low CD127-high conventional CD4+ T cells. Roughly 6 individuals with CD3G deficiency made up the patient group. Patient samples and clinical data came from an international physician network spanning the United States, Europe and Asia. Peripheral blood mononuclear cells were isolated by Ficoll density separation.

The sequence joins TRBV7-9 to TRBJ2-3, and TRBD2 matches 13 of the central bases. The clonotype was recovered from a person under 35 with CD3G deficiency. The source material was conventional CD4+ T cells sorted from blood. CDR3 protein: CASSPGLAGATDTQYF. In nucleotides, the sequence is TGTGCCAGCAGTCCAGGACTAGCGGGAGCCACAGATACGCAGTATTTT.